This T cell receptor (beta chain) was observed in a study of shared clonotypes between healthy human individuals. Study observations and caveats: Exclusively blood specimens were collected; tissue repertoires likely differ.

About this clone itself: Its specificity is not known.

Sequenced by immunoSEQ multiplex PCR; TCRdb stores in-frame clones only, minus some. The repertoire includes 450,000 to 550,000 clones, about four fifths of them detected once, and 10% to 15% sits in the top ten. CDR3 size: 14 residues. The V segment lost 4 bases and the J segment 6 bases; nucleotides outside the gene matches: 2. Germline CDR1 MGHRA, CDR2 YSYEKL. The chain has TRBV4-1 and TRBJ2-7; 14 nucleotides match TRBD2. The source of this sequence is a woman aged 40-49 years in good health. Some clones in this sample may be carry-over from other donors' samples. Sequenced input: PBMCs. The CDR3 spells CASSPTSGRGEQYF. Written as DNA, the CDR3 is TGCGCCAGCAGCCCGACTAGCGGGAGGGGCGAGCAGTACTTC.